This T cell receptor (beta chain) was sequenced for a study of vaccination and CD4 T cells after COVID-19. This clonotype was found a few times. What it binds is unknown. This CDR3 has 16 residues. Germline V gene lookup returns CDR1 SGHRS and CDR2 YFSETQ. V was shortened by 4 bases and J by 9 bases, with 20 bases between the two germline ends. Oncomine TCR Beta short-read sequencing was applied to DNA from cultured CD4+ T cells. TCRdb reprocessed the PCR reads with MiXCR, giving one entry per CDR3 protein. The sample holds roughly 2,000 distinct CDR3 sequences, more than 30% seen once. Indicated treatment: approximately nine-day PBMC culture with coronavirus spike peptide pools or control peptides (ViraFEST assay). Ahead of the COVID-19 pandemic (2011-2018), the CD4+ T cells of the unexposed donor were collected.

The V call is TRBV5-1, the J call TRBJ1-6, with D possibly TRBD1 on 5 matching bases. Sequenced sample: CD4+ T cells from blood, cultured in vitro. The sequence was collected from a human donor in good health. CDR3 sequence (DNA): TGCGCCAGCAGCCCGGATCGGCCGAGCGGGGGTTCACCCCTCCACTTT. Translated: CASSPDRPSGGSPLHF.